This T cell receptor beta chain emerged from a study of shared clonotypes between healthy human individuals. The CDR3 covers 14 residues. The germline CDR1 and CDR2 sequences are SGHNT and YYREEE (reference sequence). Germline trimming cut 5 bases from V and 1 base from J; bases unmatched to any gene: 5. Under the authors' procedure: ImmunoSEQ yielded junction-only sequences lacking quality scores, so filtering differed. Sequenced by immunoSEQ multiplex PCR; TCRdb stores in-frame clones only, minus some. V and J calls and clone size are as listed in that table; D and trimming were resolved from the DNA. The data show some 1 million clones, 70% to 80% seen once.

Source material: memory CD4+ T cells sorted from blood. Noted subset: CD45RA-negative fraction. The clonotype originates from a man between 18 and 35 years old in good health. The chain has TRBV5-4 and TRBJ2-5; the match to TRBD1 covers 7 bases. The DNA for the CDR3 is TGTGCCAGCAGTACGGGACAGTCCCAAGAGACCCAGTACTTC. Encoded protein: CASSTGQSQETQYF. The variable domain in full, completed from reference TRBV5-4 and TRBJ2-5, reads ETGVTQSPTHLIKTRGQQVTLRCSSQSGHNTVSWYQQALGQGPQFIFQYYREEENGRGNFPPRFSGLQFPNYSSELNVNALELDDSALYLCASSTGQSQETQYFGPGTRLLVL.